This T cell receptor beta chain emerged from a study of CD8+CD57+ T cells in acquired aplastic anemia listed by TCRdb under 2018. Turning to the overall study: A mean of around 3.2 ug of DNA, ranging from roughly 0.2 to 27.4 ug, was extracted from sorted CD4+ and CD8+ cells. For healthy donor samples, the average read count was about 9.8 million for CD4+ cells and around 12 million for CD8+ cells. What the research found in general, with its limitations: Patients and healthy controls showed no significant difference in CD8+ Simpson's diversity (P=0.060). Around 27 CD8+ CDR3 sequences were found to be shared between patients and controls, but these sequences appeared to be highly expressed in patients and within the immunodominant clones of the patients.

In this study, sorted CD4+ and CD8+ T cells from the blood of healthy subjects and of severe aplastic anemia patients had their TCR repertoires deep-sequenced. Ficoll-Paque density gradient centrifugation was used to isolate peripheral blood mononuclear cells. CD4+ and CD8+ T cells were sorted by FACS or magnetic beads before DNA extraction. TCR beta VDJ combination and CDR3 sequence profiling used genomic DNA as the template. An Illumina HiSeq 2000 was used for TCR repertoire sequencing. The authors' pipeline ran thus. TRBV/TRBJ rearrangement plots, CDR3 size and DJ length profiles, and Simpson's diversity index were used to evaluate the repertoires. The most abundant DNA sequence in the deep sequencing data was taken as the immunodominant clone. CDR3 amino acid sequences were screened for sharing across subjects and were compared with published repertoires and the VDJdb database. Starting from the raw public reads, TCRdb applied fastp trimming at Q25, assembled clones with MiXCR and retained in-frame beta chains. Rows with one shared CDR3 protein collapse into an entry with the most common genes and DNA. The V and J calls, along with clone size, are taken from TCRdb and not from the paper's own processing. The sample table contains 100,000 to 130,000 distinct CDR3 sequences; only one count was recorded for 51% of them. The ten biggest clones cover 30% to 40% of the sample.

In this sample, this clonotype turned up many times. The antigen this receptor binds is unknown. No base quality values were provided; no much bigger clone lies one nucleotide off. The CDR3, from cysteine to phenylalanine, totals 15 residues. The only DNA kept is the CDR3, 45 bases in frame from the first base. The trim is 5 bases for V and 2 bases for J, with a gap of 17 bases between the germline ends. CDR1 and CDR2 were assigned from the germline V gene as SGHRS and YFSETQ. This chain joins TRBV5-1 to TRBJ2-7; the D gene is perhaps TRBD2, from 7 matching bases. Specimen: sorted CD4+, CD8+, or CD8+CD57+ T cells (not recorded which) from PBMCs. The source of this sequence is a human donor in good health, serving as a control. The DNA is TGCGCCAGCAGTCCTCGGGGGGCGAACCCCTACGAGCAGTACTTC. Its translation is CASSPRGANPYEQYF.